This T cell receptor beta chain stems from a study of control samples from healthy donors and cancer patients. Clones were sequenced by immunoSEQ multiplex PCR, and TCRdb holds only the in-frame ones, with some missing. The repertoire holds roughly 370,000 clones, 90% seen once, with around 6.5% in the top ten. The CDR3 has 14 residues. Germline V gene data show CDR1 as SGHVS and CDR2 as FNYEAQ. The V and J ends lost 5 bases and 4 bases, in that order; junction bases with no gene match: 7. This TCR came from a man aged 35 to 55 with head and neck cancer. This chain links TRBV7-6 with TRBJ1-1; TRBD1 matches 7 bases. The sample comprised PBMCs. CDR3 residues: CASSPTGPFTEAFF. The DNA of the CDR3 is TGTGCCAGCAGCCCGACAGGGCCATTCACTGAAGCTTTCTTT.